What follows are 14 T cell receptor beta chains derived from one specimen sequenced in a study of T cell responses to AZD1222 COVID-19 vaccine. The method was immunoSEQ multiplex PCR; TCRdb's version includes in-frame clones alone and lacks a portion of them. The sample has approximately 140,000 clones; 75% to 95% are singletons. The sample in question was peripheral blood, obtained 28 days after the second AZD1222 dose. The receptors were gathered from an adult who received the AZD1222 COVID-19 vaccine.

The chain has TRBV14 and TRBJ1-3; no clear D. The germline V gene encodes CDR1 SGHDN and CDR2 FVKESK. This CDR3 is built from 16 residues. Between the trimmed V and J ends, which lost 1 base and 0 bases, there was a span of 10 bases. The CDR3 reads CASSQVLESSGNTIYF. CDR3 nucleotide sequence: TGTGCCAGCAGCCAAGTTCTGGAAAGCTCTGGAAACACCATATATTTT.

The chain recombines TRBV18 with TRBJ1-4, with D unclear. The CDR3 is 12 amino acids. The germline V gene encodes CDR1 KGHSH and CDR2 LQKENI. V lost 3 bases and J lost 5, with 4 bases in between. CDR3 coding DNA: TGTGCCAGCTCACCGTCAAATGAAAAACTGTTTTTT. Its translation: CASSPSNEKLFF.

V is TRBV18 and J is TRBJ1-3; 12 bases agree with TRBD1. The V segment lost 6 bases and the J segment 4 bases; nucleotides outside the gene matches: 4. CDR3 length: 15 amino acids. CDR1 KGHSH and CDR2 LQKENI come from the germline V gene. The CDR3 DNA reads as TGTGCCAGCTCTCGGGACAGGGGGCTCGGAAACACCATATATTTT. Amino acids: CASSRDRGLGNTIYF.

The rearrangement joins TRBV19 to TRBJ2-1; D might be TRBD2 (6 bases). The CDR3 totals 16 residues. V lost 1 base to trimming and J lost 2 bases, with 12 bases between them. Germline lookup yields CDR1 LNHDA and CDR2 SQIVND (reference sequence). CDR3 coding DNA: TGTGCCAGTAGTATAGGGATCGGCGGGGCCTACAATGAGCAGTTCTTC. This encodes CASSIGIGGAYNEQFF.

The V and J genes are TRBV6-1 and TRBJ1-6; 9 bases align to TRBD1. Per germline, CDR1 MNHNS and CDR2 SASEGT. With V trimmed by 1 base and J by 9 bases, 4 bases remained unmatched. The CDR3 sequence is 15 residues long. The CDR3 region has the DNA TGTGCCAGCAGTGAAGTGGTGACAGGGGGTTCACCCCTCCACTTT. This gives the protein CASSEVVTGGSPLHF.

This sequence joins TRBV7-9 and TRBJ1-1; TRBD1 aligns across 9 bases. CDR1 and CDR2 (germline): SEHNR, FQNEAQ (reference sequence). This CDR3 is 15 amino acids long. V gave up 4 bases and J gave up 3 bases; unmatched junction bases: 6. The CDR3 nucleotides read TGTGCCAGCAGCTCCGGGACAGGGTTATACACTGAAGCTTTCTTT. It specifies CASSSGTGLYTEAFF.

The genes are TRBV27 and TRBJ2-7; D not certain. CDR3 length: 9 residues. Germline V lookup: CDR1 MNHEY, CDR2 SMNVEV (reference sequence). Trimming stripped 9 bases from V and 5 bases from J, with 5 bases between. Here the CDR3 DNA reads TGTGCCAGTCCCCACGAGCAGTACGTC. This codes for CASPHEQYV.

In this sample, this clone turned up once. The DNA for the CDR3 is TGTGCCAGTAGTCCCCAGGGGGCAGGGCCCTATGGCTACACCTTC. Its protein product is CASSPQGAGPYGYTF. The rearrangement joins TRBV19 to TRBJ1-2, with 8 positions matching TRBD1. V was clipped by 5 bases and J by 4 bases; unmatched bases: 9. This CDR3 spans 15 amino acids. The V gene's germline CDR1 is LNHDA and CDR2 SQIVND (reference sequence).

V gene TRBV15 combines with J gene TRBJ2-7, with no clear D. The V gene's germline CDR1 is LNHNV and CDR2 YYDKDF (reference sequence). Trimming pared 1 base from V and 2 bases from J, leaving 9 bases between. This CDR3 spans 14 amino acids. Here the CDR3 reads CATSRAGPPYEQYF. In DNA form, the CDR3 reads TGTGCCACCAGCAGAGCAGGCCCTCCCTACGAGCAGTACTTC.

The chain recombines TRBV11-2 with TRBJ2-1, with 14 bases matching TRBD2. The germline CDR1 and CDR2 sequences are SGHAT and FQNNGV. The junction had 8 bases not matched to a gene; V was cut back by 5 bases and J by 2 bases. This CDR3 comprises 18 residues. Written as DNA, the CDR3 is TGTGCCAGCAGCGCCAGGGGGGGACTAGCGGGAGCCTACAATGAGCAGTTCTTC. Protein sequence: CASSARGGLAGAYNEQFF.

This chain joins TRBV10-3 and TRBJ1-5; no definite D call. With 0 bases removed from V and 8 bases from J, the gap between germline ends came to 14 bases. Per the germline V gene, CDR1 is ENHRY and CDR2 is SYGVKD. The CDR3 is made up of 15 amino acids. CDR3 DNA sequence: TGTGCCATCAGTGAGTCCATGGAAGGGCTAGAGCCCCAGCATTTT. Translated: CAISESMEGLEPQHF.

The V call is TRBV11-3, the J call TRBJ1-1; D ambiguous. Trimming shortened V by 6 bases and J by 4 bases, and 12 bases separated the two germline ends. The germline V gene has CDR1 SGHNT and CDR2 YENEEA. The CDR3 length is 13 residues. The CDR3 loop is CASSSSTGTEAFF. The CDR3 DNA follows: TGTGCCAGCAGTTCCTCCACCGGCACTGAAGCTTTCTTT.

The chain has TRBV7-9 and TRBJ2-1; D possibly matches TRBD1 or TRBD2 (5 bases each). There are 16 residues in the CDR3. Trimming took off 1 base at V and 7 bases at J, with 17 bases between the two ends. CDR1 and CDR2 from the germline V gene are SEHNR and FQNEAQ (reference sequence). CDR3 in DNA: TGTGCCAGCAGCTTAGGGCGAGGGACCTCTGGAAATGAGCAGTTCTTC. Translating it yields CASSLGRGTSGNEQFF.

The chain combines TRBV6-5 with TRBJ2-1, with D perhaps TRBD2 (6 bases). This CDR3 has 15 residues. Germline V gene data show CDR1 as MNHEY and CDR2 as SVGAGI. Trimming stripped 8 bases from V and 3 bases from J, with 17 bases between. DNA for the CDR3: TGTGCCAGCTCCGTCGGGGGAGGCGACTACAATGAGCAGTTCTTC. Its translation is CASSVGGGDYNEQFF.